This TCR beta chain derives from a study of blood T cell repertoires in COVID-19. Whole-study context: Acute and convalescent COVID-19 specimens originated in the United States, Italy and Spain. T cells, B-cell-depleted T cells, or PBMCs provided the cDNA or gDNA that served as material.

Original analysis: Using reference gene primer amplification, nucleated cell counts were estimated. TCRdb keeps only in-frame clones here, not all; method: immunoSEQ multiplex PCR. The V and J calls and clone size come from that table; D and trimming were worked out from the DNA. This table has some 140,000 clones, about 80% appearing once. The specimen sequenced was peripheral blood. This receptor was taken from an elderly woman with acute or convalescent COVID-19.

In nucleotides, the CDR3 is TGCGCCAGCAGCTCCCCGCCGGGCAGGGGGATCTACGAGCAGTACTTC. Translation gives CASSSPPGRGIYEQYF. V and J are TRBV5-1 and TRBJ2-7; 7 bases match TRBD1. The CDR3 covers 16 residues. Unmatched junction bases numbered 12, after V lost 3 bases and J lost 3 bases. Germline lookup yields CDR1 SGHRS and CDR2 YFSETQ. The complete variable domain, with remaining parts taken from reference TRBV5-1 and TRBJ2-7, reads KAGVTQTPRYLIKTRGQQVTLSCSPISGHRSVSWYQQTPGQGLQFLFEYFSETQRNKGNFPGRFSGRQFSNSRSEMNVSTLELGDSALYLCASSSPPGRGIYEQYFGPGTRLTVT.